This T cell receptor (beta chain) comes out of a study of T cell responses to AZD1222 COVID-19 vaccine (dated by TCRdb to 2020 to 2022). For the study in its entirety: AZD1222 recipients with second doses at about 4 weeks or about 12 weeks were pooled, because spike-specific TCR depth and breadth did not differ between schedules. Trial participants were enrolled by age into 18-55, 56-69 and 70-plus year subgroups, with approximately 160, 26 and 62 TCR-sequenced participants respectively. TCR sequencing was performed for 230 to 250 trial participants, of whom around 200 were given two doses of AZD1222 and around 26 were given two doses of MenACWY control vaccine. The investigation overall reported the following: Participants were mostly white British, with more females than males. The authors suggested clonal diversity may have been underestimated. The 56-69-year group was small, and its depth increase did not reach significance, likely because of low power. No day 14 peak-response samples were available, so repertoires were characterized only after the peak T cell response. Conclusions about previously exposed vaccinees were limited because only six AZD1222 recipients were SARS-CoV-2 seropositive at baseline. Epitopes outside the regions mutated in the B.1.351 and B.1.1.7 variants were reportedly recognized by nearly half of the unique spike-specific TCRs. The whole spike protein was spanned by vaccine-associated CD4 TCRs, and dominant responses were seen in regions 160-218 and 743-854. After two AZD1222 doses, spike-specific TCR breadth and depth were significantly higher than at day 0 and than in MenACWY recipients.

The CDR3 regions of human TCRbeta chains were analyzed by immunosequencing. Per the authors' processing: TCRs in the repertoires were matched against a reference library of SARS-CoV-2-specific TCRs that had been generated with the MIRA antigen-specificity platform. Breadth was defined as the fraction of unique TCRs that were SARS-CoV-2-associated. Depth was defined as the fraction of total T cells that were SARS-CoV-2-associated. Using the MIRA data, each spike-specific TCR was mapped to the spike region that the TCR reacts to and placed in a CD4 or CD8 class. Log10-transformed breadth and depth values were compared by one-way ANOVA with Sidak's multiple comparisons tests. TCRdb holds this immuneACCESS table with in-frame rearrangements only. Some clones are missing; in checked studies, unresolved V genes explain under half, and the rest has no known cause. The DNA was the basis for D and trimming; V, J and clone size are from that table. The sample table lists about 110,000 clones, 88% of them with a count of one. The ten most abundant clones make up 1.6% of the sample.

Taken with the paper, the label for time point translates to: baseline before first vaccination. Vaccinee samples were obtained from the UK trials COV001 and COV002, which included a single-blind randomized controlled phase 2/3 trial of AZD1222 (ChAdOx1 nCoV-19) in healthy adults. For TCRbeta chain sequencing, PBMC samples were collected from trial participants at day 0 and at day 28 after the second dose. Turning to this clone: Its antigen has not been determined. Base quality data are lacking; no much larger clone is found one base away.

The CDR3 spans 13 residues, from the cysteine through the phenylalanine. Left in the record is the CDR3 DNA by itself, 39 bases read in frame from the first base. V is shortened by 2 bases, J by 2 bases, and the region joining them spans 10 bases. As encoded in the germline V gene, CDR1 is SQVTM while CDR2 is ANQGSEA. The origin of this receptor is an adult in good health. The chain joins TRBV29-1 to TRBJ2-7; the D gene is not confidently resolved. The source was peripheral blood, collected on day 0 of AZD1222 vaccination. CDR3 loop: CSVEKGNTYEQYF. The base sequence is TGCAGCGTTGAAAAGGGAAACACCTACGAGCAGTACTTC.